This TCR beta chain comes out of a study of blood T cell repertoires in COVID-19. Original data processing: Nucleated cell number was recorded as an estimate derived from reference gene primer amplification. Profiling relied on immunoSEQ multiplex PCR, and the TCRdb table lists in-frame clones only, not all of them. The DNA gave D and trimming, while V, J and clone size come from that table. The sample includes approximately 270,000 clones, around nine tenths seen only once; the top ten take around 2.1%. V lost 2 bases and J lost 4, with 14 bases in between. The germline gives CDR1 KGHSH, CDR2 LQKENI. There are 15 residues in the CDR3.

The J gene is TRBJ1-2, the V gene TRBV18; weak D call: TRBD1 (5 bases). The source of this sequence is a man aged 50 or older with acute or convalescent COVID-19. The material sequenced was peripheral blood. CDR3 region: CASSPDGRAGYGYTF. Here the CDR3 DNA reads TGTGCCAGCTCACCAGACGGCAGGGCAGGCTATGGCTACACCTTC. The variable domain in full, completed from reference TRBV18 and TRBJ1-2, reads NAGVMQNPRHLVRRRGQEARLRCSPMKGHSHVYWYRQLPEEGLKFMVYLQKENIIDESGMPKERFSAEFPKEGPSILRIQQVVRGDSAAYFCASSPDGRAGYGYTFGSGTRLTVV.